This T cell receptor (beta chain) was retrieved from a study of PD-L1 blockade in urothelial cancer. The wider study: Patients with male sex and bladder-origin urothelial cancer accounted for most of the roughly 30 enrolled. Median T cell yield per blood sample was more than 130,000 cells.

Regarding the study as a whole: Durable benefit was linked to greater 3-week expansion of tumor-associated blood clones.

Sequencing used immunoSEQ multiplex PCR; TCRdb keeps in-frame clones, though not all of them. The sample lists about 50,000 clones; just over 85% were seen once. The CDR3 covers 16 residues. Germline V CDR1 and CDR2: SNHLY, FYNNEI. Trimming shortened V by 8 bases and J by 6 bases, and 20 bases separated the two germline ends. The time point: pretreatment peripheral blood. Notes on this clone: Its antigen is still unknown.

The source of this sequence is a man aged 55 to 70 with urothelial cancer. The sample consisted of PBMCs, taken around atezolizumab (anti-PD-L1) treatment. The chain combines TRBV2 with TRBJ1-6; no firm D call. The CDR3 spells CASSPREGWGNSPLHF. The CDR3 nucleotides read TGTGCCAGCTCACCGAGGGAGGGTTGGGGTAATTCACCCCTCCACTTT.